This TCR beta chain stems from a study of T cell repertoires in cytomegalovirus infection. The germline gives CDR1 LGHNA, CDR2 YNFKEQ. The CDR3 sequence is 18 residues long. The trim removed 3 bases at V and 2 bases at J, leaving 11 bases unmatched. To note about this clonotype: The antigen remains unidentified.

Each CDR3 protein is one row after TCRdb ran MiXCR on the reads. The data contain roughly 990,000 distinct CDR3 sequences, 31% of them singletons. The sequencing here drew on cultured CD8+ T cells from PBMCs, taken from culture after CMV antigen stimulation. V usage is TRBV4-2 and J usage is TRBJ2-5; 11 nucleotides match TRBD2. The clonotype was recovered from a human donor in good health (CMV status not recorded). Some clones in this sample may be carry-over from other donors' samples. The CDR3 coding sequence is TGTGCCAGCAGCCATTCGACGGCGACTAGCGGGGTGCAAGAGACCCAGTACTTC. This encodes CASSHSTATSGVQETQYF.